Listed below are T cell receptor beta chains from one sample, sequenced in a study of CD8 T cells in ankylosing spondylitis. A single record per CDR3 protein comes from TCRdb applying MiXCR to the 5' RACE reads. The sample lists roughly 700,000 distinct CDR3 sequences; over 15% were seen once. Source material: blood, either unsorted or a sorted T cell fraction (not recorded which). The receptors here all came from a male donor with ankylosing spondylitis. Each CDR3 is given with its conserved first and last residue. A D gene is named only where the DNA matches it firmly. Size is omitted from some rows. Given values are once, few, many or a class for expanded clones.

J: TRBJ1-6
V: TRBV6-5
size: few
D: -
DNA: TGTGCCAGCAGTTACCGTGGATTACATTCACCCCTCCACTTT
CDR3: CASSYRGLHSPLHF

J: TRBJ1-2
V: TRBV5-1
size: -
D: TRBD1
DNA: TGCGCCAGCAGCTTGGTTGGGACAGGTCTTTTTGACTATGGCTACACCTTC
CDR3: CASSLVGTGLFDYGYTF

J: TRBJ1-5
V: TRBV6-2/TRBV6-3
size: few
D: -
DNA: TGTGCCAGCAGTTCCTCGCCCGATAGCAATCAGCCCCAGCATTTT
CDR3: CASSSSPDSNQPQHF

J: TRBJ2-3
V: TRBV10-3
size: few
D: TRBD2
DNA: TGTGCCATCAGCCCCCTAGCGGGGGGTTCCGCAGATACGCAGTATTTT
CDR3: CAISPLAGGSADTQYF

J: TRBJ1-2
V: TRBV2
size: many
D: -
DNA: TGTGCCAGCAGTGGGTGGGCCGAGACTAACTATGGCTACACCTTC
CDR3: CASSGWAETNYGYTF

J: TRBJ2-7
V: TRBV27
size: few
D: -
DNA: TGTGCCAGCAGTTTATCCCGGGACACAGTATACGAGCAGTACTTC
CDR3: CASSLSRDTVYEQYF

J: TRBJ1-1
V: TRBV13
size: -
D: -
DNA: TGTGCCAGCAGCTTAGACCCGAACATGAACACTGAAGCTTTCTTT
CDR3: CASSLDPNMNTEAFF

J: TRBJ1-6
V: TRBV4-3
size: -
D: -
DNA: TGCGCCAGCAGCCAAGTAAAAGGACCAAATTCACCCCTCCACTTT
CDR3: CASSQVKGPNSPLHF

J: TRBJ2-2
V: TRBV2
size: -
D: TRBD2
DNA: TGTGCCAGCAGGTCTAGCGGGACGAACACCGGGGAGCTGTTTTTT
CDR3: CASRSSGTNTGELFF

J: TRBJ2-2
V: TRBV29-1
size: many
D: TRBD1
DNA: TGCAGCGTTCGGACAGGGTCGAACACCGGGGAGCTGTTTTTT
CDR3: CSVRTGSNTGELFF

J: TRBJ2-7
V: TRBV20-1
size: -
D: TRBD1
DNA: TGCAGTGCGCTGAAGGACAGGTCCTACGAGCAGTACTTC
CDR3: CSALKDRSYEQYF

J: TRBJ2-3
V: TRBV7-2
size: few
D: -
DNA: TGTGCCAGCAGCATCAGGAGGCCTGACACAGATACGCAGTATTTT
CDR3: CASSIRRPDTDTQYF

J: TRBJ2-7
V: TRBV20-1
size: few
D: -
DNA: TGCAGTGCTAGAGATGGCGCGTTGGGGGCCTACGAGCAGTACTTC
CDR3: CSARDGALGAYEQYF

J: TRBJ2-5
V: TRBV4-2
size: few
D: -
DNA: TGTGCCAGCAGCCAAGGGCTGGGGGTAGAGACCCAGTACTTC
CDR3: CASSQGLGVETQYF

J: TRBJ2-1
V: TRBV6-2/TRBV6-3
size: few
D: TRBD2
DNA: TGTGCCAGCAGTTTGCCAGCGGGAGGGTTTTTTGAGCAGTTCTTC
CDR3: CASSLPAGGFFEQFF

J: TRBJ2-3
V: TRBV10-3
size: -
D: TRBD2
DNA: TGTGCCATCAGCCCCATGGGACTAGCCCAGGCAGATACGCAGTATTTT
CDR3: CAISPMGLAQADTQYF

J: TRBJ2-5
V: TRBV21-1
size: -
D: -
DNA: TGTGCCAGCAGTCCCCTCGAGGGGGGCGGTGAGACCCAGTACTTC
CDR3: CASSPLEGGGETQYF

J: TRBJ2-7
V: TRBV11-2
size: few
D: -
DNA: TGTGCCAGCAGCACCCCTTTTGATACCTACGAGCAGTACTTC
CDR3: CASSTPFDTYEQYF

J: TRBJ2-4
V: TRBV6-1
size: -
D: -
DNA: TGTGCCAGCAGTGAAAGGATAGCCAAAAACATTCAGTACTTC
CDR3: CASSERIAKNIQYF

J: TRBJ2-1
V: TRBV29-1
size: many
D: -
DNA: TGCAGCGTTGTAGAGGGGTACTACAATGAGCAGTTCTTC
CDR3: CSVVEGYYNEQFF

J: TRBJ2-3
V: TRBV4-3
size: -
D: -
DNA: TGCGCCAGCAGCCTCAGGGAGGGGGGGACAGATACGCAGTATTTT
CDR3: CASSLREGGTDTQYF

J: TRBJ1-1
V: TRBV29-1
size: -
D: TRBD1
DNA: TGCATCGTTGCGGGGACAGGGTTGGGAAACACTGAAGCTTTCTTT
CDR3: CIVAGTGLGNTEAFF

J: TRBJ1-5
V: TRBV12-3/TRBV12-4
size: -
D: -
DNA: TGTGCCAGCAGGAGGATAGGCAATCAGCCCCAGCATTTT
CDR3: CASRRIGNQPQHF

J: TRBJ1-1
V: TRBV4-2
size: few
D: -
DNA: TGTGCCAGCAGCCAAGAGAGCGGCAGGGAGGGATCCACTGAAGCTTTCTTT
CDR3: CASSQESGREGSTEAFF

J: TRBJ2-1
V: TRBV29-1
size: -
D: -
DNA: TGCAGCGTCCAAGAATACTCCTACAATGAGCAGTTCTTC
CDR3: CSVQEYSYNEQFF

J: TRBJ2-1
V: TRBV6-2/TRBV6-3
size: few
D: -
DNA: TGTGCCAGCAGTTACCCCGGGCAAAACAATGAGCAGTTCTTC
CDR3: CASSYPGQNNEQFF

J: TRBJ1-5
V: TRBV12-3/TRBV12-4
size: many
D: TRBD1
DNA: TGTGCCAGCAGTAAAGGGACAGGGCTATATAGCAATCAGCCCCAGCATTTT
CDR3: CASSKGTGLYSNQPQHF

J: TRBJ1-4
V: TRBV18
size: few
D: -
DNA: TGTGCCAGCTCACCACCGGTCAGCGAAAAACTGTTTTTT
CDR3: CASSPPVSEKLFF

J: TRBJ2-2
V: TRBV5-6
size: few
D: -
DNA: TGTGCCAGCAGCTTAGGATATCAGAGGAACACCGGGGAGCTGTTTTTT
CDR3: CASSLGYQRNTGELFF

J: TRBJ2-1
V: TRBV3-1
size: -
D: -
DNA: TGTGCCAGCAGCCAAGAGGGTAGCGCGGCCTCCTACAATGAGCAGTTCTTC
CDR3: CASSQEGSAASYNEQFF

J: TRBJ1-2
V: TRBV18
size: few
D: -
DNA: TGTGCCAGCTCACCACGGGAGTGGGATGGCTACACCTTC
CDR3: CASSPREWDGYTF

J: TRBJ1-2
V: TRBV10-3
size: -
D: -
DNA: TGTGCCATCAACCCGGGGGGGTCTTGGTTGCGTGGCTACACCTTC
CDR3: CAINPGGSWLRGYTF

J: TRBJ2-7
V: TRBV7-9
size: few
D: TRBD2
DNA: TGTGCCAGCAGCTTAGGGACTAGCCCCGAGCAGTACTTC
CDR3: CASSLGTSPEQYF

J: TRBJ1-1
V: TRBV29-1
size: -
D: -
DNA: TGCAGCGTTGAACGAGCGGGGGGGGGCGGTAGCACTGAAGCTTTCTTT
CDR3: CSVERAGGGGSTEAFF

J: TRBJ2-7
V: TRBV5-1
size: -
D: -
DNA: TGCGCCAGCAGCAGGGATACCCACTACGAGCAGTACTTC
CDR3: CASSRDTHYEQYF

J: TRBJ2-7
V: TRBV19
size: -
D: -
DNA: TGTGCCAGTAGTAGATACAGGGATTCCTACGAGCAGTACTTC
CDR3: CASSRYRDSYEQYF

J: TRBJ1-5
V: TRBV6-5
size: -
D: -
DNA: TGTGCCAGCAGTTACTCGGGGCAGGAGGGTCAGCCCCAGCATTTT
CDR3: CASSYSGQEGQPQHF

J: TRBJ2-3
V: TRBV9
size: -
D: TRBD1
DNA: TGTGCCAGCAGCCCGGGGACAGGGTCGACCACAGATACGCAGTATTTT
CDR3: CASSPGTGSTTDTQYF

J: TRBJ2-7
V: TRBV12-3/TRBV12-4
size: -
D: -
DNA: TGTGCCAGCAGTTTTAGTATTGTAGTCGAGCAGTACTTC
CDR3: CASSFSIVVEQYF

J: TRBJ2-1
V: TRBV6-6
size: few
D: -
DNA: TGTGCCAGCAGTTACTCGGGCGAGAATGAGCAGTTCTTC
CDR3: CASSYSGENEQFF